This T cell receptor (beta chain) was profiled in a study of T cells in Graves' hyperthyroidism and ophthalmopathy. Study conclusions and caveats: Ophthalmopathy and stable hyperthyroidism were told apart by a 13 V-J model. Blood shared most expanded thyroid clonotypes above 0.001.

The TCR beta CDR3 regions underwent amplification using RNA transcripts as the source. HTBI primers were the set used in a first-round RT-PCR of the TCR CDR3. From the multiplex PCR reads, TCRdb called clonotypes with MiXCR, one entry per CDR3 protein. Of about 200,000 distinct CDR3 sequences listed, about 16% are singletons. Per the germline V gene, CDR1 is KGHSH and CDR2 is LQKENI. The CDR3 loop spans 15 amino acids. V shed 2 bases and J 4 bases; nucleotides not matched to a gene: 3. This clonotype came up many times. Its antigen is as yet unknown. The chain couples TRBV18 to TRBJ2-7; 12 nucleotides align to TRBD1. The receptor's source is a man in his forties with Graves' hyperthyroidism. The specimen sequenced was blood. Written as DNA, the CDR3 is TGTGCCAGCTCACCAGGGACAGGGGGCCAGTACGAGCAGTACTTC. Translation gives CASSPGTGGQYEQYF.